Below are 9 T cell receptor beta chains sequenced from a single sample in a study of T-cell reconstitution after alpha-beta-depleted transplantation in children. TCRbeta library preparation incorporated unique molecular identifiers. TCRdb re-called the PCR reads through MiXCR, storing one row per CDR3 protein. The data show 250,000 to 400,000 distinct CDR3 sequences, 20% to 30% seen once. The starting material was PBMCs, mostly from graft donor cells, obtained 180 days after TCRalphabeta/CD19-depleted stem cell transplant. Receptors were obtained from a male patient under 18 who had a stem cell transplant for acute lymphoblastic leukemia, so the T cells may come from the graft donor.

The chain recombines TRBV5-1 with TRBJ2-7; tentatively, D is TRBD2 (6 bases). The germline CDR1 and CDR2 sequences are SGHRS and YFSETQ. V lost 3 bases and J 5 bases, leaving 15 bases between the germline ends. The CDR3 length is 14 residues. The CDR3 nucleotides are TGCGCCAGCAGCTCGGGACTCCCACTGCACGAGCAGTACTTC. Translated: CASSSGLPLHEQYF. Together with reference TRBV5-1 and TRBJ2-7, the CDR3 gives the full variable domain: KAGVTQTPRYLIKTRGQQVTLSCSPISGHRSVSWYQQTPGQGLQFLFEYFSETQRNKGNFPGRFSGRQFSNSRSEMNVSTLELGDSALYLCASSSGLPLHEQYFGPGTRLTVT.

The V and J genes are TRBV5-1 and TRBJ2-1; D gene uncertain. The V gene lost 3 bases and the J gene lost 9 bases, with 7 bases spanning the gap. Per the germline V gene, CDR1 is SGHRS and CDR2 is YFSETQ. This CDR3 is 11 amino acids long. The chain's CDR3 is CASSWWGEQFF. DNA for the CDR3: TGCGCCAGCAGCTGGTGGGGTGAGCAGTTCTTC.

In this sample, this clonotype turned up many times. In DNA, the CDR3 is TGCGCCAGCAGCCAAACGGTCGCCGGCAGAACCTACGAGCAGTACTTC. It codes for CASSQTVAGRTYEQYF. The chain combines TRBV4-1 with TRBJ2-7; D call uncertain. The CDR3 has 16 amino acids. Trimming took off 2 bases at V and 2 bases at J, with 16 bases between the two ends. Germline-derived CDR1 and CDR2 are MGHRA and YSYEKL.

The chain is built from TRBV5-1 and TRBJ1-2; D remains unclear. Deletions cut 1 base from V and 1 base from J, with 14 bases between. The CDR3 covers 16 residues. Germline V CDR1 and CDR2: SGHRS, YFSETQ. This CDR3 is CASSLMAGSFNYGYTF. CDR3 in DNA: TGCGCCAGCAGCTTGATGGCAGGCTCTTTTAACTATGGCTACACCTTC. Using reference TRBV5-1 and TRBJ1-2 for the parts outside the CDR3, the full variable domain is KAGVTQTPRYLIKTRGQQVTLSCSPISGHRSVSWYQQTPGQGLQFLFEYFSETQRNKGNFPGRFSGRQFSNSRSEMNVSTLELGDSALYLCASSLMAGSFNYGYTFGSGTRLTVV.

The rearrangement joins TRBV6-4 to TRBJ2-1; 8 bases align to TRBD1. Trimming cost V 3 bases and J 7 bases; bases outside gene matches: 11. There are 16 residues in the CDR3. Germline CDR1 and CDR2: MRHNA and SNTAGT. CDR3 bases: TGTGCCAGCAGTGAGGACGCATCAGGGGGCAGGAATGAGCAGTTCTTC. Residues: CASSEDASGGRNEQFF.

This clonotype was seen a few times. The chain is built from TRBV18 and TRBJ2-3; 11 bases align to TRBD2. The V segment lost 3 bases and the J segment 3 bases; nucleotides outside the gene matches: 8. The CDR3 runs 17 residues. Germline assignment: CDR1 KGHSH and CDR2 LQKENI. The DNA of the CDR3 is TGTGCCAGCTCACCTAGACTAGCGGGATTAGGTACAGATACGCAGTATTTT. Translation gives CASSPRLAGLGTDTQYF.

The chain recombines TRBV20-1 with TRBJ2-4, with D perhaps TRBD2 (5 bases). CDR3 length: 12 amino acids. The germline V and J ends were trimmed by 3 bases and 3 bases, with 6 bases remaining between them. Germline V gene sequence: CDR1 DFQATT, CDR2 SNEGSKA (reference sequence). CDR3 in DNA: TGCAGTGCTAGCGGGGTCAAAAACATTCAGTACTTC. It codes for CSASGVKNIQYF.

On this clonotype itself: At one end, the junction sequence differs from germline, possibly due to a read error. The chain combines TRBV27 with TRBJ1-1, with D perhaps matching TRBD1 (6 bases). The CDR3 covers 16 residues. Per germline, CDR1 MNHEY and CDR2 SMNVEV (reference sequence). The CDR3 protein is CASSFNLGGWNTESFF. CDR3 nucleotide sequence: TGTGCCAGCAGTTTTAACCTGGGGGGCTGGAACACTGAATCTTTCTTT.

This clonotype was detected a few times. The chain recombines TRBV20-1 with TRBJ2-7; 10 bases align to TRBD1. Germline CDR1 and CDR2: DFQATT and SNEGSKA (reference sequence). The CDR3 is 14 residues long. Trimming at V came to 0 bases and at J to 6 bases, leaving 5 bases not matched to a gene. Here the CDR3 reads CSAREGQGRAEQYF. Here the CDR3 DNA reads TGCAGTGCTAGAGAGGGACAGGGGAGGGCCGAGCAGTACTTC.